The 2 T cell receptor beta chains in this list originate from one sample, sequenced in a study of technical replicates of blood from several donors. Assay used: immunoSEQ multiplex PCR; TCRdb lists only in-frame clones, some missing. The data show approximately 79,000 clones, approximately 91% seen once. The sample taken for sequencing was T cells isolated from PBMCs. These receptors came from a human donor in good health.

This sequence joins TRBV11-1 and TRBJ2-7; TRBD2 agrees at 7 bases. The CDR3 covers 15 residues. The V and J ends lost 1 base and 6 bases, in that order; junction bases with no gene match: 9. Germline-derived CDR1 and CDR2 are SGHAT and FQDESV (reference sequence). The CDR3 DNA reads as TGTGCCAGCAGCTTAGTAGGCGCGGGAGTAACCGAGCAGTACTTC. It is translated as CASSLVGAGVTEQYF.

In the case of this clone: The same CDR3 can be traced to other DNA sequences in this sample. This rearrangement joins TRBV9 to TRBJ2-7; TRBD1 is a possible D gene (5 bases). Germline V gene lookup returns CDR1 SGDLS and CDR2 YYNGEE. V shed 0 bases and J shed 2 bases, with 9 bases lying between them. The CDR3 extends over 14 amino acids. CDR3 nucleotide sequence: TGTGCCAGCAGCGTAGGGGGCTCCACCTACGAGCAGTACTTC. It codes for CASSVGGSTYEQYF.